Listed below are T cell receptor beta chains from one sample, sequenced in a study of blood T cell repertoires in COVID-19. Data came from immunoSEQ multiplex PCR; TCRdb stores just in-frame clones and leaves some out. The sample lists about 170,000 clones; 70% to 85% were seen once. Material: peripheral blood. The receptors come from a man aged 55 to 69 who had recovered from COVID-19. Each CDR3 is given with its conserved first and last residue. A D gene is named only where the DNA matches it firmly. Clone size is stated in some rows and not others, as once, few, many or a class when expanded.

DNA: TGTGCCAGCAGCTTCGGACAGCCAGTTACAGATACGCAGTATTTT; CDR3: CASSFGQPVTDTQYF; size: once; D: NA; V: TRBV7-9; J: TRBJ2-3
DNA: TGTGCCAGCAGCCAAGAGGGCGCAGGGGTAGTTGTAGCTTTCTTT; CDR3: CASSQEGAGVVVAFF; size: NA; D: NA; V: TRBV3-1/TRBV3-2; J: TRBJ1-1
DNA: TGTGCCAGCCGCCCGACAGTTGCAGATACGCAGTATTTT; CDR3: CASRPTVADTQYF; size: once; D: NA; V: TRBV19; J: TRBJ2-3
DNA: TGTGCCAGTTCCGTCTCTGGGGCCAACGTCCTGACTTTC; CDR3: CASSVSGANVLTF; size: NA; D: NA; V: TRBV2; J: TRBJ2-6
DNA: TGCAGTGTTCAGGGGAATACTGAAGCTTTCTTT; CDR3: CSVQGNTEAFF; size: NA; D: NA; V: TRBV20-1; J: TRBJ1-1
DNA: TGTGCCAGCAGTCCTCCCCTCAAAAACATTCAGTACTTC; CDR3: CASSPPLKNIQYF; size: NA; D: NA; V: TRBV25-1; J: TRBJ2-4
DNA: TGTGCCAGCAGCCATCGAGCCGAGCAGTACTTC; CDR3: CASSHRAEQYF; size: NA; D: NA; V: TRBV3-1/TRBV3-2; J: TRBJ2-7
DNA: TGTGCCAGCAGCCAAGTTCCGTCGGGGGGGAGAGATACGCAGTATTTT; CDR3: CASSQVPSGGRDTQYF; size: NA; D: TRBD2; V: TRBV3-1/TRBV3-2; J: TRBJ2-3
DNA: TGTGCCAGTAGTATTACGCAGGTCAATGAGCAGTTCTTC; CDR3: CASSITQVNEQFF; size: NA; D: NA; V: TRBV19; J: TRBJ2-1
DNA: TGTGCCAGTAGTGTGCGAGGCAATCAGCCCCAGCATTTT; CDR3: CASSVRGNQPQHF; size: NA; D: NA; V: TRBV19; J: TRBJ1-5
DNA: TGTGCCAGTAGTAGCAGGCTGATGAGTGGCAATCAGCCCCAGCATTTT; CDR3: CASSSRLMSGNQPQHF; size: few; D: NA; V: TRBV19; J: TRBJ1-5
DNA: TGTGCCAGCAGCCAGGAAGGGGTTCAGCCCCAGCATTTT; CDR3: CASSQEGVQPQHF; size: NA; D: NA; V: TRBV3-1/TRBV3-2; J: TRBJ1-5
DNA: TGCAGCGTTGAGTTACAGGGAAGACAAGAGACCCAGTACTTC; CDR3: CSVELQGRQETQYF; size: NA; D: NA; V: TRBV29-1; J: TRBJ2-5
DNA: TGTGCCAGCAGTTACTCGGCCGTCCAGGGCTACGAGCAGTACTTC; CDR3: CASSYSAVQGYEQYF; size: NA; D: NA; V: TRBV6-5; J: TRBJ2-7
DNA: TGTGCCAGCAGCCCCAGACAGGCGAACACTGAAGCTTTCTTT; CDR3: CASSPRQANTEAFF; size: NA; D: NA; V: TRBV11-2; J: TRBJ1-1
DNA: TGCGCCAGCAGCCAAGAATTACAGGGGAATTCACCCCTCCACTTT; CDR3: CASSQELQGNSPLHF; size: NA; D: TRBD1; V: TRBV4-3; J: TRBJ1-6
DNA: TGTGCCACCGGGAGCCCTGGGAATTCACCCCTCCACTTT; CDR3: CATGSPGNSPLHF; size: NA; D: NA; V: TRBV6-4; J: TRBJ1-6